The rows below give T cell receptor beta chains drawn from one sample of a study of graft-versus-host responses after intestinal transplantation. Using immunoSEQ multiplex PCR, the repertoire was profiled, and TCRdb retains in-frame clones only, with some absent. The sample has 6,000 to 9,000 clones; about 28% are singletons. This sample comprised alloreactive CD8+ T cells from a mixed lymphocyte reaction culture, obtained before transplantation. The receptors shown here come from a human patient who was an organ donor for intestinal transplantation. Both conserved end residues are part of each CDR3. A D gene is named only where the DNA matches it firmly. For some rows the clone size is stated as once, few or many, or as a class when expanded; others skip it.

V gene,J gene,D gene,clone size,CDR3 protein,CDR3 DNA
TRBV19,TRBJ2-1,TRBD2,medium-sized,CASSIGAGGHEQFF,TGTGCCAGTAGTATAGGAGCGGGGGGGCATGAGCAGTTCTTC
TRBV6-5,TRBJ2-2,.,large,CASSYSAGELFF,TGTGCCAGCAGTTACTCAGCCGGGGAGCTGTTTTTT
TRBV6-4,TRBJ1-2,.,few,CASSYGGNYGYTF,TGTGCCAGCAGTTACGGAGGGAACTATGGCTACACCTTC
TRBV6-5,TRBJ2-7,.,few,CASSELSSSYEQYF,TGTGCCAGTAGCGAACTCTCAAGCTCCTACGAGCAGTACTTC
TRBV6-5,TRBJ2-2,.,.,CASSNHPSGELFF,TGTGCCAGCAGTAACCACCCTTCGGGGGAGCTGTTTTTT
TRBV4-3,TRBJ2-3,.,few,CASSLLGTQGETQYF,TGCGCCAGCAGCCTCTTAGGTACACAGGGCGAAACGCAGTATTTT
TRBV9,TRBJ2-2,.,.,CASSVDPYLVTSFLANTGELFF,TGTGCCAGCAGCGTAGATCCCTACCTAGTGACCTCCTTTCTCGCGAACACCGGGGAGCTGTTTTTT
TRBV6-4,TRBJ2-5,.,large,CASRTRWVGIETQYF,TGTGCCAGCAGGACTCGTTGGGTGGGAATAGAGACCCAGTACTTC
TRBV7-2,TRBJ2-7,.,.,CASSFGTGPYEQYF,TGTGCCAGCAGTTTCGGGACCGGTCCCTACGAGCAGTACTTC
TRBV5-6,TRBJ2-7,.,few,CASSPRGSYEQYF,TGTGCCAGCAGCCCAAGGGGGAGCTACGAGCAGTACTTC
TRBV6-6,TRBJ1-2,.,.,CASSYSWQHNYGYTF,TGTGCCAGCAGTTACTCGTGGCAGCATAACTATGGCTACACCTTC
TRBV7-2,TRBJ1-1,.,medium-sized,CASSLGFGGTEAFF,TGTGCCAGCAGCTTAGGCTTTGGGGGCACTGAAGCTTTCTTT
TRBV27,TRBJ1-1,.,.,CASRGFQVVNTEAFF,TGTGCCAGCAGGGGGTTTCAAGTGGTGAACACTGAAGCTTTCTTT
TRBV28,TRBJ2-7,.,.,CASSLPQYPNGLLGQYF,TGTGCCAGCAGTTTGCCCCAGTACCCTAACGGCTTACTCGGGCAGTACTTC
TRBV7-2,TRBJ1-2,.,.,CASSLEGFNYGYTF,TGTGCCAGCAGCTTAGAGGGCTTCAACTATGGCTACACCTTC
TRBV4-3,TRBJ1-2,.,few,CASSQGGGTGANYGYTF,TGCGCCAGCAGCCAAGGTGGTGGGACCGGCGCTAACTATGGCTACACCTTC
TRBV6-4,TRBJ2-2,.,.,CASILQHRGAVF,TGTGCCAGCATCCTACAACACCGGGGAGCTGTTTTT
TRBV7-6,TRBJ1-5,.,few,CASSLEAGQPQHF,TGTGCCAGCAGCCTGGAGGCCGGACAGCCCCAGCATTTT
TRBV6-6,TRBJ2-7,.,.,CASRPAEAYEQYF,TGTGCCAGCAGGCCCGCAGAGGCCTACGAGCAGTACTTC
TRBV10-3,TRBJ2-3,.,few,CAISEGLFRGPTDTQYF,TGTGCCATCAGTGAGGGGCTTTTCCGGGGGCCCACAGATACGCAGTATTTT
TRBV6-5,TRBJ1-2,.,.,CASSYFGGANGYTF,TGTGCCAGCAGTTACTTCGGGGGGGCGAATGGCTACACCTTC
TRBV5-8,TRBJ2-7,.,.,CASSPGVGAYEQYF,TGTGCCAGCAGCCCAGGGGTGGGCGCCTACGAGCAGTACTTC
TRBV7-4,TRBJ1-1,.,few,CASSLAGAVNTEAFF,TGTGCCAGCAGCTTAGCCGGGGCAGTGAACACTGAAGCTTTCTTT
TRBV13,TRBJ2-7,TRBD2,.,CASTTRGGPPAQYF,TGTGCCAGCACCACTCGGGGGGGCCCCCCCGCGCAGTACTTC
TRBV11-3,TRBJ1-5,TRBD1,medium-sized,CASSSRDSYSNQPQHF,TGTGCCAGCAGCTCCCGGGACAGTTATAGCAATCAGCCCCAGCATTTT
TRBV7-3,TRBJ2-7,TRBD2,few,CASSFKLAEAYEQYF,TGTGCCAGCAGCTTTAAACTAGCGGAGGCCTACGAGCAGTACTTC
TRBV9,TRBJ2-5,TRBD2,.,CASTPGTSGGRGYETQYF,TGTGCCAGCACCCCGGGGACTAGCGGGGGGCGGGGATATGAGACCCAGTACTTC
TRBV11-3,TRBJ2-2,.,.,CASSLVRGYTGELFF,TGTGCCAGCAGCTTAGTGCGCGGATACACCGGGGAGCTGTTTTTT
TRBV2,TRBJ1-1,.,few,CASIWTATEILMNTEAFF,TGTGCCAGCATTTGGACGGCGACCGAGATTTTAATGAACACTGAAGCTTTCTTT
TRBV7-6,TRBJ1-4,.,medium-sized,CASSLDPLRDGEKLFF,TGTGCCAGCAGCTTAGATCCCCTCCGGGATGGTGAAAAACTGTTTTTT
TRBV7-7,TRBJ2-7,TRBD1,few,CASSLGTGGIYEQYF,TGTGCTAGCAGCCTAGGGACAGGGGGAATCTACGAGCAGTACTTC
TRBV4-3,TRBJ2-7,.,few,CASSQVSYAYEQYF,TGCGCCAGCAGCCAAGTTTCTTATGCCTACGAGCAGTACTTC
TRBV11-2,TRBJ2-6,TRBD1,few,CASSPWTGSLSGANVLTF,TGTGCCAGCAGCCCCTGGACAGGAAGTCTCTCTGGGGCCAACGTCCTGACTTTC
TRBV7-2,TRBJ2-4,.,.,CASSSDPGGKNIQYF,TGTGCCAGCAGCTCAGATCCCGGGGGAAAAAACATTCAGTACTTC
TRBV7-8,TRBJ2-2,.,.,CASSPRRFSTNTGELFF,TGTGCCAGCAGCCCTAGACGGTTTAGCACGAACACCGGGGAGCTGTTTTTT
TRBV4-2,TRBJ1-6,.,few,CASSQVWWRAYRSPLHF,TGTGCCAGCAGCCAAGTTTGGTGGCGAGCATATCGTTCACCCCTCCACTTT
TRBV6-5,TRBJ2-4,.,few,CASSSGSGIQYF,TGTGCCAGCAGTTCAGGGTCCGGCATTCAGTACTTC
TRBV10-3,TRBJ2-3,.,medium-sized,CAISEGRKALTDTQYF,TGTGCCATCAGTGAGGGTCGGAAGGCCCTCACAGATACGCAGTATTTT
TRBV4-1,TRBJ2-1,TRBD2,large,CASSQEASGVYNEQFF,TGCGCCAGCAGCCAAGAGGCTAGCGGGGTATACAATGAGCAGTTCTTC
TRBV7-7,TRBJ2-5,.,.,CASSFGLGVGETQYF,TGTGCTAGCAGCTTCGGCCTAGGGGTGGGCGAGACCCAGTACTTC
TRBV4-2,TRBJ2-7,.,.,CASSRGPRELLIYEQYF,TGTGCCAGCAGCCGCGGCCCCAGGGAACTGTTAATCTACGAGCAGTACTTC
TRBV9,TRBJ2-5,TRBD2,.,CASSGGTSGGPGETQYF,TGTGCCAGCAGCGGAGGGACTAGCGGGGGGCCTGGGGAGACCCAGTACTTC
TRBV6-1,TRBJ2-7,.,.,CASRVGTTSEQYF,TGTGCCAGCCGAGTTGGGACGACAAGCGAGCAGTACTTC
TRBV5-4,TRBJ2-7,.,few,CASSLGLWAHEQYF,TGTGCCAGCAGCTTGGGGCTTTGGGCCCACGAGCAGTACTTC
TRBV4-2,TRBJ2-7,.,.,CASSQDGGTYEQYF,TGTGCCAGCAGCCAAGATGGGGGTACCTACGAGCAGTACTTC